A single sample is the source of the 30 T cell receptor beta chains below, sequenced in a study of blood T cell repertoires in COVID-19. Sequencing used immunoSEQ multiplex PCR; TCRdb keeps in-frame clones, though not all of them. The sample lists about 86,000 clones, roughly 86% occurring once. Source material: peripheral blood. These TCRs come from an elderly woman with acute or convalescent COVID-19.

V and J are TRBV18 and TRBJ2-5, with no clear D. This CDR3 has 15 amino acids. V was pared by 8 bases and J by 1 base, with 17 bases between. In germline, CDR1 is KGHSH, CDR2 LQKENI. Here the CDR3 reads CASTLDLGRQETQYF. Written as DNA, the CDR3 is TGTGCCAGCACCCTCGACCTAGGCCGCCAAGAGACCCAGTACTTC.

The chain employs TRBV7-8 and TRBJ1-3, with D perhaps matching TRBD1 (6 bases). The CDR3 loop spans 14 amino acids. Germline V gives CDR1 SGHVS, CDR2 FQNEAQ. V dropped 5 bases and J dropped 1 base, with 9 bases sitting between them. The CDR3, as DNA: TGTGCCAGCAGCCGGACAGAGTCTGGAAACACCATATATTTT. Its translation is CASSRTESGNTIYF.

The chain joins TRBV9 to TRBJ1-1; D is unclear. CDR3 length equals 14 residues. The V end lost 2 bases, the J end lost 1 base, and 9 bases lay between the germline ends. The germline V gene has CDR1 SGDLS and CDR2 YYNGEE. CDR3 sequence (DNA): TGTGCCAGCAGCGTGGGCCCGTCGAACACTGAAGCTTTCTTT. It encodes CASSVGPSNTEAFF. Combining the CDR3 with reference TRBV9 and TRBJ1-1 gives the whole variable domain DSGVTQTPKHLITATGQRVTLRCSPRSGDLSVYWYQQSLDQGLQFLIQYYNGEERAKGNILERFSAQQFPDLHSELNLSSLELGDSALYFCASSVGPSNTEAFFGQGTRLTVV.

The CDR3 nucleotides read TGTGCCAGCAGCCCCACGGGACTATCTACCGGGGAGCTGTTTTTT. Its protein product is CASSPTGLSTGELFF. The chain couples TRBV11-2 to TRBJ2-2; 7 bases are shared with TRBD2. The ends lost 5 bases at V and 5 bases at J; junction bases unmatched: 8. The germline CDR1 and CDR2 sequences are SGHAT and FQNNGV. The length of the CDR3 is 15 residues.

This chain links TRBV29-1 with TRBJ2-3, with 11 bases aligning to TRBD2. CDR1 and CDR2 from the germline V gene are SQVTM and ANQGSEA. The CDR3 runs to 19 residues. The ends lost 4 bases at V and 3 bases at J; junction bases unmatched: 18. The CDR3 coding sequence is TGCAGCGTTGTTCGAACAGCGCCGGGTAGCGGGGGGGCTACAGATACGCAGTATTTT. Protein sequence: CSVVRTAPGSGGATDTQYF.

The rearrangement joins TRBV3-1 (or the pseudogene TRBV3-2) to TRBJ2-5; D is possibly TRBD2 (6 bases). Per the germline V gene, CDR1 is LGHDT and CDR2 is YNNKEL (reference sequence). V lost 5 bases and J 7 bases, leaving 11 bases between the germline ends. The CDR3 loop spans 12 amino acids. CDR3 sequence: CASSGAGGTQYF. The CDR3, as DNA: TGTGCCAGCAGCGGAGCCGGGGGGACCCAGTACTTC.

This chain joins TRBV15 and TRBJ2-5; D might be TRBD2 (5 bases). Germline CDR1 reads LNHNV; CDR2 reads YYDKDF (reference sequence). The CDR3 loop spans 14 amino acids. Trimming removed 5 bases from V and 1 base from J, with 11 bases in between. The chain's CDR3 is CATSYQRSQETQYF. As DNA, the CDR3 is TGTGCCACCAGCTATCAGCGGTCCCAAGAGACCCAGTACTTC.

This chain uses TRBV27 with TRBJ2-5; D uncertain. The V end was cut by 7 bases, the J end by 4 bases, with 10 bases between. Germline loops: CDR1 MNHEY, CDR2 SMNVEV (reference sequence). The CDR3 is 12 residues long. DNA of the CDR3: TGTGCCAGCATGGTGGTCGGAGAGACCCAGTACTTC. This encodes CASMVVGETQYF.

The rearrangement joins TRBV29-1 to TRBJ2-5, with 8 bases fitting TRBD2. The CDR3 totals 14 residues. Germline assignment: CDR1 SQVTM and CDR2 ANQGSEA. V shed 4 bases and J 4 bases; nucleotides not matched to a gene: 8. Here the CDR3 reads CSVVLGTSRETQYF. The CDR3 DNA reads TGCAGCGTTGTATTAGGGACTAGTAGAGAGACCCAGTACTTC.

Only one count was recorded for this clone. The V call is TRBV3-1 (or the pseudogene TRBV3-2), the J call TRBJ2-3, with 8 bases lining up with TRBD2. Germline values: CDR1 LGHDT, CDR2 YNNKEL (reference sequence). V lost 1 base to trimming and J lost 3 bases; unmatched junction nucleotides: 6. CDR3 length: 16 residues. The CDR3 loop is CASSQAGSGVTDTQYF. The DNA of the CDR3 is TGTGCCAGCAGCCAAGCGGGTAGCGGGGTGACAGATACGCAGTATTTT.

This chain uses TRBV15 with TRBJ2-7; D gene uncertain. CDR1 is LNHNV, CDR2 YYDKDF, per germline (reference sequence). The V gene lost 1 base and the J gene lost 2 bases, with 9 bases spanning the gap. The CDR3 spans 14 residues. The chain's CDR3 is CATSRGYSAYEQYF. Written as DNA, the CDR3 is TGTGCCACCAGCAGAGGTTATTCAGCCTACGAGCAGTACTTC.

The V gene is TRBV20-1, the J gene TRBJ2-1; D ambiguous. Germline CDR1 and CDR2: DFQATT and SNEGSKA (reference sequence). The V end was cut by 6 bases, the J end by 8 bases, with 11 bases between. The CDR3 runs 11 residues. The CDR3 region is CSAPVSDEQFF. CDR3 bases: TGCAGTGCCCCTGTCTCGGATGAGCAGTTCTTC.

The chain has TRBV28 and TRBJ2-3; TRBD1 agrees at 11 bases. CDR1 and CDR2 (germline): MDHEN, SYDVKM. V gave up 5 bases and J gave up 4 bases; unmatched junction bases: 14. The length of the CDR3 is 18 residues. CDR3 in DNA: TGTGCCAGCAGTCTGACCTCCGGGACAGGGGGTCGCGCAGATACGCAGTATTTT. Amino acid sequence: CASSLTSGTGGRADTQYF.

This chain uses TRBV5-1 with TRBJ2-5; 7 bases line up with TRBD1. V trimming: 4 bases; J trimming: 2 bases; junction bases outside the gene matches: 8. The CDR3 length is 15 residues. The V gene's germline CDR1 is SGHRS and CDR2 YFSETQ. CDR3 in DNA: TGCGCCAGCAGCCCCGGGACAGCCATTCAAGAGACCCAGTACTTC. Its translation is CASSPGTAIQETQYF. The variable domain in full, completed from reference TRBV5-1 and TRBJ2-5, reads KAGVTQTPRYLIKTRGQQVTLSCSPISGHRSVSWYQQTPGQGLQFLFEYFSETQRNKGNFPGRFSGRQFSNSRSEMNVSTLELGDSALYLCASSPGTAIQETQYFGPGTRLLVL.

The chain joins TRBV5-6 to TRBJ2-5; 12 nucleotides agree with TRBD2. Germline CDR1 SGHDT, CDR2 YYEEEE. The CDR3 contains 17 residues. Trimming removed 4 bases from V and 2 bases from J; junction bases left unmatched: 9. CDR3 protein: CASSRTTTSGRQETQYF. The CDR3 DNA is TGTGCCAGCAGCCGGACTACGACTAGCGGGAGACAAGAGACCCAGTACTTC.

This clone was seen once. The CDR3 reads CASSPGQPTDTQYF. CDR3 DNA: TGTGCCAGCAGTCCGGGACAGCCCACAGATACGCAGTATTTT. The chain has TRBV28 and TRBJ2-3, with 7 nucleotides matching TRBD1. The CDR3 is made up of 14 amino acids. Germline V gene data show CDR1 as MDHEN and CDR2 as SYDVKM. J gave up 2 bases and V 5 bases, and 4 bases lay outside the gene matches.

The chain is built from TRBV2 and TRBJ1-2, with TRBD1 matching over 9 bases. This CDR3 has 15 residues. Germline V gene lookup returns CDR1 SNHLY and CDR2 FYNNEI. V was clipped by 3 bases and J by 7 bases; unmatched bases: 9. The CDR3 bases are TGTGCCAGCAGTGATTTGGGACAGGGAATGGGTGGCTACACCTTC. This codes for CASSDLGQGMGGYTF.

The CDR3 nucleotides are TGCAGCGTCGCCGGGAACCCCCGGGGTCAGCCCCAGCATTTT. Its translation is CSVAGNPRGQPQHF. V usage is TRBV29-1 and J usage is TRBJ1-5; D gene uncertain. Germline values: CDR1 SQVTM, CDR2 ANQGSEA. The V end was cut by 6 bases, the J end by 6 bases, with 18 bases between. The CDR3 is 14 amino acids.

The V call is TRBV3-1 (or the pseudogene TRBV3-2), the J call TRBJ2-5; 16 nucleotides align to TRBD2. With 4 bases clipped from V and 5 bases from J, the junction kept 7 bases outside the gene matches. Germline CDR1 is LGHDT and CDR2 is YNNKEL (reference sequence). This CDR3 region has 17 residues. The CDR3 loop reads CASSPGTSGGAYETQYF. The CDR3 coding sequence is TGTGCCAGCAGCCCCGGGACTAGCGGGGGGGCCTATGAGACCCAGTACTTC.

The rearrangement links TRBV2 to TRBJ1-2; TRBD1 agrees at 9 bases. In germline, CDR1 is SNHLY, CDR2 FYNNEI. Trimming at V came to 7 bases and at J to 4 bases, leaving 7 bases not matched to a gene. The CDR3 loop spans 14 amino acids. CDR3 in DNA: TGTGCCAGCAACGACAGGGGGTCCGCCTATGGCTACACCTTC. Translating gives CASNDRGSAYGYTF.

The rearrangement links TRBV27 to TRBJ2-7, with 11 nucleotides matching TRBD1. Unmatched junction bases numbered 3, after V lost 5 bases and J lost 3 bases. This CDR3 is built from 14 residues. From germline, CDR1 is MNHEY and CDR2 SMNVEV (reference sequence). CDR3 DNA: TGTGCCAGCAGTAGGGGACAGGGGGTCTACGAGCAGTACTTC. It yields the protein CASSRGQGVYEQYF.

This clone was found once. DNA of the CDR3: TGTGCCAGCAGCCAAGAAGGTAGCGGGGGCCAAGAGACCCAGTACTTC. Protein: CASSQEGSGGQETQYF. This chain links TRBV4-2 with TRBJ2-5; 9 bases are a match to TRBD2. V lost 0 bases to trimming and J lost 1 base; unmatched junction nucleotides: 3. The germline V gene encodes CDR1 LGHNA and CDR2 YNFKEQ. The CDR3 totals 16 residues.

The chain links TRBV5-1 to TRBJ1-1; D gene unclear. Looked up from germline, CDR1 is SGHRS and CDR2 is YFSETQ. The V end was cut by 0 bases, the J end by 5 bases, with 8 bases between. The CDR3 spans 13 residues. The CDR3 DNA sequence: TGCGCCAGCAGCTTGGAATGGCAGACTGAAGCTTTCTTT. Amino acids: CASSLEWQTEAFF.

The genes are TRBV18 and TRBJ2-6, with a possible D match to TRBD1 (6 bases). The CDR3 runs to 16 residues. V was clipped by 3 bases and J by 2 bases, with 11 bases between them. Germline V gene lookup returns CDR1 KGHSH and CDR2 LQKENI. CDR3 in DNA: TGTGCCAGCTCACCGCAGGGGTCAGCTGGGGCCAACGTCCTGACTTTC. Protein: CASSPQGSAGANVLTF.

This chain connects TRBV27 to TRBJ1-5, with 7 bases fitting TRBD1. This CDR3 comprises 14 residues. The J segment lost 7 bases and the V segment lost 3 bases, leaving 6 bases of the junction unmatched. Germline V gives CDR1 MNHEY, CDR2 SMNVEV (reference sequence). The CDR3 loop reads CASSFGAGGQPQHF. DNA for the CDR3: TGTGCCAGCAGTTTCGGGGCAGGGGGGCAGCCCCAGCATTTT.

V usage is TRBV7-2 and J usage is TRBJ2-7, with a possible D match to TRBD2 (5 bases). CDR1 is SGHTA and CDR2 is FQGNSA in the germline V gene. The CDR3 length is 15 residues. V dropped 1 base and J dropped 4 bases, with 14 bases sitting between them. The CDR3, as DNA: TGTGCCAGCAGCTTAGTTCCGGGGATCGAATACGAGCAGTACTTC. This sequence encodes CASSLVPGIEYEQYF.

This clone appeared a few times. The same CDR3 also results from other DNA sequences found in this sample. The J gene is TRBJ2-5, the V gene TRBV29-1; D may be TRBD2 (6 bases). Trimming left V 1 base short and J 4 bases short, with 7 bases between. Per the germline V gene, CDR1 is SQVTM and CDR2 is ANQGSEA. The CDR3 contains 12 residues. The CDR3 here is CSVEGRGETQYF. CDR3 in DNA: TGCAGCGTTGAAGGGCGGGGAGAGACCCAGTACTTC.

CDR3 DNA: TGTGCCAGCAGCGGTAGCGGGAGGATCGAAGAGACCCAGTACTTC. Protein product: CASSGSGRIEETQYF. The chain couples TRBV4-2 to TRBJ2-5; 10 bases are shared with TRBD2. Unmatched junction bases numbered 6, after V lost 5 bases and J lost 3 bases. The CDR3 extends over 15 amino acids. Germline CDR1 and CDR2: LGHNA and YNFKEQ.

This clone has more than one count but fewer than ten. The V gene is TRBV2, the J gene TRBJ1-1, with 12 bases lining up with TRBD1. This CDR3 contains 13 residues. The germline CDR1 and CDR2 sequences are SNHLY and FYNNEI. Trimming at V came to 5 bases and at J to 12 bases, leaving 7 bases not matched to a gene. The CDR3 DNA reads TGTGCCAGCAGTTTAGGGACAGGGGGCTCGTCTTTCTTT. Protein product: CASSLGTGGSSFF.

J is TRBJ2-2 and V is TRBV3-1 (or the pseudogene TRBV3-2), with TRBD2 matching over 8 bases. The CDR3 length is 16 residues. CDR1 is LGHDT, CDR2 YNNKEL, per germline (reference sequence). V dropped 4 bases and J dropped 5; count of bases not matched to a gene: 9. The CDR3 region has the DNA TGTGCCAGCAGCCGAGACAGCGGGGGAGGGACCGGGGAGCTGTTTTTT. Amino acids: CASSRDSGGGTGELFF.